This TCR beta chain derives from a study of shared clonotypes between healthy human individuals (dated by TCRdb to 2020 to 2021). General notes on the study: The cohort comprised a couple of women and three men aged 18 to 49 years. Per donor, leukapheresis produced somewhere between about 0.94 and 9.5 billion PBMCs. For each donor, CD4 naive and CD4 memory were each run on three plates, CD8 naive on two plates, and CD8 memory on one plate. To increase sequencing depth and limit assay-specific biases, TCR repertoire library preparation and sequencing were carried out by different laboratories using diverse techniques. To estimate repertoire size and how much clonotype sharing occurs between individuals, the study deeply sequenced the blood TCR repertoires of five healthy adults. Study-wide conclusions, independent of this receptor: Even with the large sequencing depth, rarefaction of the sorted-subset datasets indicated that sequencing was incomplete. Sampling was limited to blood, and TCR repertoires in tissue likely differ from TCR repertoires in blood. When a handful of donors were compared, the shared fraction of clonotypes was about 5.5% for naive CD4, over 3% for naive CD8, roughly 2.5% for memory CD4, and less than 0.45% for memory CD8. Compared with non-shared clonotypes, clonotypes shared by all four sorted-subset donors had higher generation probabilities. Larger estimated clonotype richness was generally found for naive subsets than for memory subsets. The genetic and exposure-history diversity represented was limited by the small number of donors. Based on pairwise subsampling, the degree of clonotype sharing among donors was expected to be affected by sequencing depth.

Concerning this clone: Which antigen it targets is not known. Base qualities are not at hand, and no much larger clone is one base apart.

Germline trimming amounts to 4 bases on V and 6 bases on J, with 3 as the count of junction bases outside the gene matches. The germline V gene (reference sequence) supplies CDR1 SGHKS and CDR2 YYEKEE. Measured from the cysteine to the phenylalanine, the CDR3 is 14 residues long. Only CDR3 DNA is held: 42 bases, read in frame from base 1. CD8 naive samples consisted of CD45RO-negative cells that were positively selected for CCR7, yielding a CD45RA+CCR7+ population without TemRA cells. Healthy HIV-negative adults with no recently reported acute infections or vaccinations were included as donors. Every donor was a Caucasian adult residing in Nashville, Tennessee, USA. Blood was collected by leukapheresis, and PBMCs were isolated by Ficoll-Histopaque density gradient centrifugation and then cryopreserved in liquid nitrogen vapor phase. Analytical flow cytometry was used to check the purity and quantity of each magnetically sorted T cell population. Genomic DNA was isolated from each sorted fraction and quantified by UV absorbance on a Nanodrop 2000c.

Using the deep immunoSEQ assay, multiplex PCR amplified TCR CDR3 regions from genomic DNA. Extracted genomic DNA from each cell subset was spread evenly across all wells of several immunoSEQ 96-well plates, with each plate serving as a replicate. Each replicate PCR for sorted subsets received 200 ng genomic DNA, equal to some 32,000 T cell genomes. Purified libraries were quantified with a Qubit 3.0 fluorometer, sized on a Bioanalyzer 2100, and re-quantified with the KAPA Library Quantification kit. Every immunoSEQ 96-well plate was sequenced on a separate single-read 150-cycle Illumina NextSeq 550 flow cell. On the study's bioinformatics: The immunoSEQ output contained only junctional sequences without quality scores, so filtering could not match that applied to full-length reads. To assign V/J genes and CDR3, sequences were annotated against IMGT germline references using PyIR, a Python wrapper for IgBLAST v1.9. Reads were filtered out if the reads had weak V/J assignments (E-value above 1e-6), no CDR3, stop codons, out-of-frame junctions, or ambiguous translated residues. A V3J clonotype was defined by an identical inferred V gene, J gene, and CDR3 amino acid sequence. Percentage overlap between repertoires was computed as shared unique clonotypes divided by the size of the smaller repertoire. Three approaches were used to assess repertoire richness: RTK rarefaction, the Chao1 estimator, and Recon v2.1 estimates of unobserved clonotypes. For all TCRbeta clonotypes obtained by the gDNA method from several donors, generation probabilities were computed with OLGA. Here the immuneACCESS table is served through TCRdb, limited to in-frame sequences with V and J called. Missing clones are a known gap in these copies; in checked studies unresolved V genes cover under half, and the rest lacks a known reason. V, J and clone size reflect that table, while D and trimming were determined from the DNA. Within this sample are fewer than 850,000 clones, with 90% to 98% of them counted one time only. Of the sample, around 0.21% falls within the top ten clones.

The clonotype comes from a young man in good health. The chain is encoded by TRBV5-5 joined to TRBJ1-4; TRBD1 fits 10 bases in the junction. Sample: naive CD8+ T cells sorted from blood. Explained via the paper, the cell subset or site label denotes: CD45RA+CCR7+. CDR3 reads: CASSAGTGDEKLFF. The DNA is TGTGCCAGCAGCGCCGGGACAGGGGATGAAAAACTGTTTTTT. With all but the CDR3 taken from the reference TRBV5-5 and TRBJ1-4 genes, the full variable domain is: DAGVTQSPTHLIKTRGQQVTLRCSPISGHKSVSWYQQVLGQGPQFIFQYYEKEERGRGNFPDRFSARQFPNYSSELNVNALLLGDSALYLCASSAGTGDEKLFFGSGTQLSVL.